A single T cell receptor beta chain is shown here with its context. The antigen remains undetermined. Trimming took 6 bases from V and 2 from J; bases not matched to a gene: 10. CDR3 length: 15 residues. Germline V gene sequence: CDR1 DFQATT, CDR2 SNEGSKA (reference sequence). The data belong to a study of T-cell memory formation after mild COVID-19. Broader study findings: Some SARS-CoV-2-responding clones were already detected in memory before infection. Later expanders leaned CD4+, whereas day 15 to 85 contracting clones were balanced CD4/CD8. Contracting CD4+ clones lay largely in CM and EM, with CD8+ ones residing in EMRA.

TCR alpha and TCR beta cDNA libraries carrying sample barcodes and UMIs were produced by 5'RACE using constant-segment primers. One entry per CDR3 protein results from TCRdb running MiXCR on the 5' RACE reads. The data show 350,000 to 500,000 distinct CDR3 sequences, 18% seen once. The TCR was taken from a man between 18 and 29 years old who had mild COVID-19 (a few samples of this study predate the infection). Cell type and time point are not known. The chain recombines TRBV20-1 with TRBJ2-3; 8 bases are a match to TRBD1. Source material: PBMCs or a T cell subset sorted from them (not recorded which). CDR3 protein: CSADRQGRTTDTQYF. CDR3 DNA sequence: TGCAGTGCCGACAGACAGGGGCGAACCACAGATACGCAGTATTTT.